A selection of T cell receptor beta chains follows, all from one sample in a study of T cells in Graves' hyperthyroidism and ophthalmopathy. A single record per CDR3 protein comes from TCRdb applying MiXCR to the multiplex PCR reads. This table has some 490,000 distinct CDR3 sequences, 20% to 25% appearing once. The specimen was blood. The receptor set was obtained from a woman between 65 and 79 years old with Graves' ophthalmopathy. CDR3s include the opening cysteine and the closing phenylalanine or tryptophan. The D gene is left open where the match is weak. Only part of the rows carry a size: once, few, many, or a class if the clone is expanded.

v_call	clone_size	d_call	j_call	cdr3_aa	cdr3_nt
TRBV7-6	-	-	TRBJ1-2	CASSIGPGRNNYGYTF	TGTGCCAGCTCGATAGGCCCTGGACGGAACAACTATGGCTACACCTTC
TRBV5-1	few	TRBD1	TRBJ2-4	CASSLDGTANYVQYF	TGCGCCAGCAGCTTGGACGGGACAGCAAATTACGTTCAGTACTTC
TRBV6-1	few	-	TRBJ1-5	CASSLGRDLGPQHF	TGTGCCAGCAGTCTCGGACGGGACCTAGGGCCCCAGCATTTT
TRBV6-2/TRBV6-3	-	TRBD2	TRBJ2-7	CASSYSISSGNPYEQYF	TGTGCCAGCAGTTACTCGATATCTAGCGGGAATCCCTACGAGCAGTACTTC
TRBV13	-	-	TRBJ2-2	CASSPPRMSAGELFF	TGTGCCAGCAGCCCGCCCAGAATGTCCGCCGGGGAGCTGTTTTTT
TRBV9	-	-	TRBJ2-2	CASRRTWNTGELFF	TGTGCCAGCAGGAGGACTTGGAACACCGGGGAGCTGTTTTTT
TRBV3-1	few	-	TRBJ1-4	CASSQWTAGEKLFF	TGTGCCAGCAGCCAATGGACTGCTGGTGAAAAACTGTTTTTT
TRBV20-1	-	TRBD2	TRBJ2-1	CSARRLAGAHEQFF	TGCAGTGCTAGGAGGTTAGCGGGAGCCCATGAGCAGTTCTTC
TRBV15	-	TRBD1	TRBJ2-3	CATSRETGGFTDTQYF	TGTGCCACCAGCAGGGAGACAGGGGGGTTCACAGATACGCAGTATTTT
TRBV6-9	-	-	TRBJ2-2	CASSYVGRGNTGELFF	TGTGCCAGCAGTTATGTAGGGCGCGGGAACACCGGGGAGCTGTTTTTT
TRBV6-1	many	-	TRBJ1-5	CASSSYAAGRPQPQHF	TGTGCCAGCAGCTCTTACGCGGCAGGGAGGCCTCAGCCCCAGCATTTT
TRBV7-9	-	-	TRBJ1-1	CASSLGIGLEAFF	TGTGCCAGCAGCTTAGGTATTGGACTTGAAGCTTTCTTT
TRBV6-1	few	TRBD2	TRBJ2-4	CASSERAGGLAKNIQYF	TGTGCCAGCAGTGAACGGGCGGGAGGCCTAGCCAAAAACATTCAGTACTTC
TRBV3-1	-	TRBD2	TRBJ2-7	CASSWTSGSHEQYF	TGTGCCAGCAGCTGGACTAGCGGGAGCCACGAGCAGTACTTC
TRBV20-1	few	-	TRBJ2-3	CSAAAADTQYF	TGCAGTGCTGCTGCTGCAGATACGCAGTATTTT
TRBV10-3	-	-	TRBJ2-3	CAISDGRADTQYF	TGTGCCATCAGTGATGGGCGGGCAGATACGCAGTATTTT
TRBV20-1	-	-	TRBJ2-7	CSARDPGGSYEQYF	TGCAGTGCTAGAGATCCCGGCGGCTCCTACGAGCAGTACTTC
TRBV30	few	-	TRBJ2-3	CARRTGGPTDTQYF	TGTGCCAGGAGGACCGGAGGGCCTACAGATACGCAGTATTTT
TRBV7-2	-	-	TRBJ2-2	CASSPHQGRDTGELFF	TGTGCCAGCAGCCCACATCAGGGGCGGGACACCGGGGAGCTGTTTTTT
TRBV9	-	-	TRBJ2-5	CASSVARGGRQETQYF	TGTGCCAGCAGCGTAGCTAGGGGGGGGCGCCAAGAGACCCAGTACTTC
TRBV7-2	few	TRBD2	TRBJ2-2	CASSHRTSGRWNTGELFF	TGTGCCAGCAGCCATCGGACTAGCGGGAGGTGGAACACCGGGGAGCTGTTTTTT
TRBV20-1	few	TRBD2	TRBJ2-7	CSATSGRARNEQYF	TGCAGTGCAACTAGCGGGAGGGCCCGAAACGAGCAGTACTTC
TRBV6-1	-	TRBD2	TRBJ2-7	CASSFTSGRYEQYF	TGTGCCAGCAGTTTTACTAGCGGGAGGTACGAGCAGTACTTC
TRBV18	-	-	TRBJ1-1	CASSPSGGKQGTAFF	TGTGCCAGCTCACCAAGCGGTGGGAAACAGGGTACGGCTTTCTTT
TRBV9	-	-	TRBJ2-2	CASSVGINTGELFF	TGTGCCAGCAGCGTAGGGATAAACACCGGGGAGCTGTTTTTT
TRBV2	many	-	TRBJ1-1	CASSERGRDTEAFF	TGTGCCAGCAGTGAGAGAGGGAGGGACACTGAAGCTTTCTTT
TRBV2	-	-	TRBJ2-7	CAGSDMTSYEQYF	TGTGCCGGCAGTGATATGACTTCCTACGAGCAGTACTTC
TRBV6-1	-	-	TRBJ1-2	CASSYAQGDYGYTF	TGTGCCAGCAGTTACGCGCAGGGCGACTATGGCTACACCTTC
TRBV29-1	few	-	TRBJ2-7	CSVETGLVHEQYF	TGCAGCGTAGAAACAGGGCTTGTACACGAGCAGTACTTC
TRBV20-1	-	-	TRBJ2-1	CSARDQGSGNEQFF	TGCAGTGCTAGAGATCAGGGTAGCGGCAATGAGCAGTTCTTC
TRBV6-5	-	TRBD1	TRBJ2-2	CASINRGAGELFF	TGTGCCAGCATTAACAGGGGCGCCGGGGAGCTGTTTTTT
TRBV28	-	TRBD1	TRBJ1-2	CASSSFRQGYGYTF	TGTGCCAGCAGTTCCTTTCGACAGGGATATGGGTACACCTTC
TRBV7-3	-	TRBD2	TRBJ2-3	CASSAPGGEQYF	TGTGCCAGCAGCGCTCCGGGGGGGGAGCAGTATTTT
TRBV12-3/TRBV12-4	-	-	TRBJ1-3	CASSNYRQLGPSYF	TGTGCCAGCTCCAATTACAGGCAGCTGGGTCCCTCATATTTT
TRBV6-1	many	TRBD1	TRBJ2-5	CASSPQRDRGNQETQYF	TGTGCCAGCAGCCCTCAGCGGGACAGGGGAAACCAAGAGACCCAGTACTTC
TRBV19	few	-	TRBJ1-5	CASSIAGFQPQHF	TGTGCCAGTAGTATAGCGGGATTTCAGCCCCAGCATTTT
TRBV24-1	-	-	TRBJ1-1	CATSEGRYSKAFF	TGTGCCACCAGCGAAGGGAGGTACTCTAAAGCTTTCTTT
TRBV30	few	TRBD2	TRBJ2-3	CAWSVSGRADTQYF	TGTGCCTGGAGTGTTAGCGGGAGGGCAGATACGCAGTATTTT
TRBV27	-	-	TRBJ2-5	CAGSLPASTRGRETQYF	TGTGCCGGCAGTTTACCCGCTAGCACCCGAGGGAGGGAGACCCAGTACTTC
TRBV2	-	TRBD2	TRBJ2-7	CASQQAASGSYEQYF	TGTGCCAGCCAACAGGCGGCTAGCGGCTCCTACGAGCAGTACTTC
TRBV3-1	-	TRBD1	TRBJ1-4	CASSHGGQVNEKLLF	TGTGCCAGCAGCCACGGAGGACAGGTCAATGAAAAACTGCTTTTT
TRBV2	many	TRBD2	TRBJ2-1	CASRYSGTSGNSYNEQFF	TGTGCCAGCAGGTACTCCGGGACTAGCGGGAACTCCTACAATGAGCAGTTCTTC
TRBV28	-	-	TRBJ2-7	CASSFGNWEQYF	TGTGCCAGCAGTTTTGGGAATTGGGAGCAGTACTTC
TRBV4-2	-	-	TRBJ2-2	CASSQAQGTGELFF	TGTGCCAGCAGCCAAGCTCAGGGCACCGGGGAGCTGTTTTTT
TRBV2	many	-	TRBJ1-1	CASKYGGGYTEAFF	TGTGCCAGCAAATACGGGGGGGGATACACTGAAGCTTTCTTT
TRBV2	many	-	TRBJ2-2	CASSEEGLLNTGELFF	TGTGCCAGCAGTGAAGAGGGACTCCTGAACACCGGGGAGCTGTTTTTT
TRBV20-1	-	TRBD2	TRBJ2-5	CSVVWDYGFEYF	TGCAGTGTAGTCTGGGACTACGGCTTTGAGTACTTC
TRBV5-1	-	-	TRBJ1-1	CASSREANTEAFF	TGCGCCAGCAGCCGGGAGGCGAACACTGAAGCTTTCTTT
TRBV5-1	-	-	TRBJ2-7	CASSLDGMDEQYF	TGCGCCAGCAGCTTGGACGGGATGGACGAGCAGTACTTC
TRBV5-1	-	-	TRBJ1-5	CASSRLGAPREPQHF	TGCGCCAGCAGTCGTCTCGGGGCCCCAAGGGAGCCCCAGCATTTT
TRBV6-2/TRBV6-3	-	-	TRBJ1-5	CASSRQVNNQPQHF	TGTGCCAGCAGTCGACAGGTGAACAATCAGCCCCAGCATTTT
TRBV6-1	-	-	TRBJ2-1	CASSRDLGGGLNEQFF	TGTGCCAGCAGCCGAGACCTAGGAGGGGGTTTGAATGAGCAGTTCTTC